This is a list of T cell receptor beta chains from one sample in a study of neurological immune-mediated disorders. One entry per CDR3 protein results from TCRdb running MiXCR on the 5' RACE reads. The sample holds 40,000 to 45,000 distinct CDR3 sequences, roughly an eighth seen once. The source material was PBMCs. All receptors come from a female donor in good health. Both conserved end residues are part of each CDR3. Each record gives: CDR3 DNA, CDR3 protein, J gene, V gene, D gene, clone size. A D gene is named only where the DNA matches it firmly. Part of the rows lack a size; the others show once, few, many or a class for expanded clones.

cdr3_nt: TGTGCCAGCAGCTTAGAGGGCAGGTCCTATGGCTACACCTTC
cdr3_aa: CASSLEGRSYGYTF
j_call: TRBJ1-2
v_call: TRBV7-9
d_call: -
clone_size: many

cdr3_nt: TGTGCTAGCAGGCGGGACAGGGGAACTGAAGCTTTCTTT
cdr3_aa: CASRRDRGTEAFF
j_call: TRBJ1-1
v_call: TRBV6-6
d_call: TRBD1
clone_size: many

cdr3_nt: TGTGCCAGCAGCCAAACCCGGGTCCTAAATGAGCAGTTCTTC
cdr3_aa: CASSQTRVLNEQFF
j_call: TRBJ2-1
v_call: TRBV3-1
d_call: -
clone_size: many

cdr3_nt: TGCAGTGCAAACAGGGGCACCGGGGAGCTGTTTTTT
cdr3_aa: CSANRGTGELFF
j_call: TRBJ2-2
v_call: TRBV20-1
d_call: TRBD1
clone_size: many

cdr3_nt: TGTGCCAGCAACCAGGGGGCTTATAATTCACCCCTCCACTTT
cdr3_aa: CASNQGAYNSPLHF
j_call: TRBJ1-6
v_call: TRBV5-5
d_call: TRBD1
clone_size: few

cdr3_nt: TGTGCCAGCTGCACACGGAGCGGGACAGGGAATAATTCACCCCTCCACTTT
cdr3_aa: CASCTRSGTGNNSPLHF
j_call: TRBJ1-6
v_call: TRBV27
d_call: TRBD1
clone_size: many

cdr3_nt: TGCAGCGTTGGCGGCAGGGGCGAGCAGTACTTC
cdr3_aa: CSVGGRGEQYF
j_call: TRBJ2-7
v_call: TRBV29-1
d_call: -
clone_size: many

cdr3_nt: TGCGCCAGCAGCTTGGCCCCCCGAGAGACCCAGTACTTC
cdr3_aa: CASSLAPRETQYF
j_call: TRBJ2-5
v_call: TRBV5-1
d_call: -
clone_size: many

cdr3_nt: TGTGCCAGCAGCTTAAGCACAGGGAGAACCGGGGAGCTGTTTTTT
cdr3_aa: CASSLSTGRTGELFF
j_call: TRBJ2-2
v_call: TRBV5-6
d_call: -
clone_size: many

cdr3_nt: TGTGCCAGCAGTTTAGGAGCGGGGGGGGTCGAGCAGTACTTC
cdr3_aa: CASSLGAGGVEQYF
j_call: TRBJ2-7
v_call: TRBV7-2
d_call: TRBD2
clone_size: many

cdr3_nt: TGCAGCGGTTCCAGGGGGTCCGCGAACACCGGGGAGCTGTTTTTT
cdr3_aa: CSGSRGSANTGELFF
j_call: TRBJ2-2
v_call: TRBV29-1
d_call: TRBD1
clone_size: many

cdr3_nt: TGCGCCAGCAGCTTACAGGGTAGGGCAGATACGCAGTATTTT
cdr3_aa: CASSLQGRADTQYF
j_call: TRBJ2-3
v_call: TRBV5-1
d_call: -
clone_size: many

cdr3_nt: TGTGCCAGCAGTTTGACGCGGGGTTCTAACATTGTAGCTTTCTTT
cdr3_aa: CASSLTRGSNIVAFF
j_call: TRBJ1-1
v_call: TRBV12-3/TRBV12-4
d_call: -
clone_size: -

cdr3_nt: TGTGCTAGCAGCTTAAGACAGGGGGCGGTTGAGCAGTTCTTC
cdr3_aa: CASSLRQGAVEQFF
j_call: TRBJ2-1
v_call: TRBV7-7
d_call: TRBD1
clone_size: -

cdr3_nt: TGCGCCAGCAGCTTGAGAGAAGCGGGAGGGCCTGCCGGGGAGCTGTTTTTT
cdr3_aa: CASSLREAGGPAGELFF
j_call: TRBJ2-2
v_call: TRBV5-1
d_call: TRBD2
clone_size: many

cdr3_nt: TGTGTCACCTCACAAGGGACATCGGGTTCACCCCTCCACTTT
cdr3_aa: CVTSQGTSGSPLHF
j_call: TRBJ1-6
v_call: TRBV3-1
d_call: -
clone_size: many

cdr3_nt: TGTGCCAGCAGCACTGGGGGACTAGCGGGGGGATCCACAGATACGCAGTATTTT
cdr3_aa: CASSTGGLAGGSTDTQYF
j_call: TRBJ2-3
v_call: TRBV27
d_call: TRBD2
clone_size: many

cdr3_nt: TGCAGTGCTAGAGATGGGGGGGGCAATCAGCCCCAGCATTTT
cdr3_aa: CSARDGGGNQPQHF
j_call: TRBJ1-5
v_call: TRBV20-1
d_call: -
clone_size: -

cdr3_nt: TGTGCCAGCAGTTCCCCATTGGGGCAGAACACTGAAGCTTTCTTT
cdr3_aa: CASSSPLGQNTEAFF
j_call: TRBJ1-1
v_call: TRBV12-3/TRBV12-4
d_call: -
clone_size: medium-sized

cdr3_nt: TGTGCCAGCAGTCTCCGGACAGGGGGCACAGATACGCAGTATTTT
cdr3_aa: CASSLRTGGTDTQYF
j_call: TRBJ2-3
v_call: TRBV12-3/TRBV12-4
d_call: TRBD1
clone_size: many

cdr3_nt: TGTGCCAGCAGCTTAAAAGAGAGACAGACCTATGGCTACACCTTC
cdr3_aa: CASSLKERQTYGYTF
j_call: TRBJ1-2
v_call: TRBV7-2
d_call: -
clone_size: many

cdr3_nt: TGTGCCAGCAGCTTAATCCGAGCCGGGGATACGCAGTATTTT
cdr3_aa: CASSLIRAGDTQYF
j_call: TRBJ2-3
v_call: TRBV7-3
d_call: -
clone_size: medium-sized

cdr3_nt: TGTGCCAGCAGCTCGGCGGGGGGGCGAGCTTTCTTT
cdr3_aa: CASSSAGGRAFF
j_call: TRBJ1-1
v_call: TRBV7-2
d_call: -
clone_size: -

cdr3_nt: TGTGCCACCAGTGAATCAGGAGGGGAACAGCCCCAGCATTTT
cdr3_aa: CATSESGGEQPQHF
j_call: TRBJ1-5
v_call: TRBV24-1
d_call: -
clone_size: many

cdr3_nt: TGTGCCAGCAGCCAGGACAGGGGTATTAGCAATCAGCCCCAGCATTTT
cdr3_aa: CASSQDRGISNQPQHF
j_call: TRBJ1-5
v_call: TRBV5-8
d_call: TRBD1
clone_size: many

cdr3_nt: TGTGCCAGCAGTTCTAGGACCGGCGGGCCCCAGCATTTT
cdr3_aa: CASSSRTGGPQHF
j_call: TRBJ1-5
v_call: TRBV3-1
d_call: -
clone_size: many

cdr3_nt: TGTGCCAGCAGTTTAAATGCGAGACAGGGGGCTCGGGGCTACACCTTC
cdr3_aa: CASSLNARQGARGYTF
j_call: TRBJ1-2
v_call: TRBV12-3/TRBV12-4
d_call: TRBD1
clone_size: many

cdr3_nt: TGTGCCAGCAGTACCCGGACAGGGTACGGTCAGCCCCAGCATTTT
cdr3_aa: CASSTRTGYGQPQHF
j_call: TRBJ1-5
v_call: TRBV27
d_call: TRBD1
clone_size: many

cdr3_nt: TGCGCCAGCAGCTTACTAGCGGGCACTTACAATGAGCAGTTCTTC
cdr3_aa: CASSLLAGTYNEQFF
j_call: TRBJ2-1
v_call: TRBV5-1
d_call: TRBD2
clone_size: many

cdr3_nt: TGTGCCAGCAGGTCGGGGGGGTCGGCTGAAGCTTTCTTT
cdr3_aa: CASRSGGSAEAFF
j_call: TRBJ1-1
v_call: TRBV12-3/TRBV12-4
d_call: -
clone_size: -

cdr3_nt: TGTGCCATCAGTGAGTCTTGGACAGACTCACCCCTCCACTTT
cdr3_aa: CAISESWTDSPLHF
j_call: TRBJ1-6
v_call: TRBV10-3
d_call: -
clone_size: -

cdr3_nt: TGTGCCAGCAGTTTGGGGACAGGGTATACAGATACGCAGTATTTT
cdr3_aa: CASSLGTGYTDTQYF
j_call: TRBJ2-3
v_call: TRBV12-3/TRBV12-4
d_call: TRBD1
clone_size: -

cdr3_nt: TGCGCCAGCAGCTCCCGACAGGGAGGCACTGAAGCTTTCTTT
cdr3_aa: CASSSRQGGTEAFF
j_call: TRBJ1-1
v_call: TRBV5-1
d_call: TRBD1
clone_size: many

cdr3_nt: TGCGCCAGCAGCATCGGGACTGCAGACAATGAGCAGTTCTTC
cdr3_aa: CASSIGTADNEQFF
j_call: TRBJ2-1
v_call: TRBV5-1
d_call: -
clone_size: many

cdr3_nt: TGTGCCAGCAGTCGCCGGGACAGGGGTGGTTCACCCCTCCACTTT
cdr3_aa: CASSRRDRGGSPLHF
j_call: TRBJ1-6
v_call: TRBV6-5
d_call: TRBD1
clone_size: many

cdr3_nt: TGTGCCAGCAGCTTGGGGCAGGGGGGCACTGAAGCTTTCTTT
cdr3_aa: CASSLGQGGTEAFF
j_call: TRBJ1-1
v_call: TRBV5-5
d_call: TRBD1
clone_size: many

cdr3_nt: TGCGCCAGCAGCTTGGCGGGCGACCGCAAAAACATTCAGTACTTC
cdr3_aa: CASSLAGDRKNIQYF
j_call: TRBJ2-4
v_call: TRBV5-1
d_call: -
clone_size: many

cdr3_nt: TGTGCCAGCAGCTTAGCGAGGCTTAGACCCTACGAGCAGTACTTC
cdr3_aa: CASSLARLRPYEQYF
j_call: TRBJ2-7
v_call: TRBV7-9
d_call: -
clone_size: many

cdr3_nt: TGCGCCAGCAGCTTGTCAGGTCAGACTAGTCCGGACATTTACAATGAGCAGTTCTTC
cdr3_aa: CASSLSGQTSPDIYNEQFF
j_call: TRBJ2-1
v_call: TRBV5-1
d_call: -
clone_size: many

cdr3_nt: TGCGCCAGCAGCAACGGACACTTGAACACTGAAGCTTTCTTT
cdr3_aa: CASSNGHLNTEAFF
j_call: TRBJ1-1
v_call: TRBV5-1
d_call: -
clone_size: many

cdr3_nt: TGTGCCAGCAGTCCACCGGGACAGGGGGGGAGTGACACTGAAGCTTTCTTT
cdr3_aa: CASSPPGQGGSDTEAFF
j_call: TRBJ1-1
v_call: TRBV27
d_call: TRBD1
clone_size: many

cdr3_nt: TGTGCCAGCAGTTACTCGGTGGGGGGGGGCCCTAGAACAGATACGCAGTATTTT
cdr3_aa: CASSYSVGGGPRTDTQYF
j_call: TRBJ2-3
v_call: TRBV6-5
d_call: -
clone_size: many

cdr3_nt: TGCGCCAGCAGCCCGGGACAGGGTAGCAATCAGCCCCAGCATTTT
cdr3_aa: CASSPGQGSNQPQHF
j_call: TRBJ1-5
v_call: TRBV5-1
d_call: TRBD1
clone_size: medium-sized

cdr3_nt: TGTGCCAGCACCTTAGGGGATTCCGAGACCCAGTACTTC
cdr3_aa: CASTLGDSETQYF
j_call: TRBJ2-5
v_call: TRBV7-2
d_call: -
clone_size: many

cdr3_nt: TGCAGTGCATCGAGTGGCCCCTCCTACGAGCAGTACTTC
cdr3_aa: CSASSGPSYEQYF
j_call: TRBJ2-7
v_call: TRBV20-1
d_call: -
clone_size: many

cdr3_nt: TGTGCCAGCAGTTTAGGGCTAGCGGGAGCGGCTGAGCAGTTCTTC
cdr3_aa: CASSLGLAGAAEQFF
j_call: TRBJ2-1
v_call: TRBV12-3/TRBV12-4
d_call: TRBD2
clone_size: many

cdr3_nt: TGTGCCAGCGAGCGGGACCTGACCTACGAGCAGTACTTC
cdr3_aa: CASERDLTYEQYF
j_call: TRBJ2-7
v_call: TRBV6-6
d_call: TRBD2
clone_size: many

cdr3_nt: TGTGCCAGCAGTCCTAGCCCACGCTCCTACAATGAGCAGTTCTTC
cdr3_aa: CASSPSPRSYNEQFF
j_call: TRBJ2-1
v_call: TRBV12-3/TRBV12-4
d_call: -
clone_size: many

cdr3_nt: TGTGCCAGCAGCGTAGACCCGGGGGTGAGCACAGATACGCAGTATTTT
cdr3_aa: CASSVDPGVSTDTQYF
j_call: TRBJ2-3
v_call: TRBV9
d_call: -
clone_size: many

cdr3_nt: TGCGCCAGCAGCTTGGGCGCAGGACCGTCCGTCCACGAGCAGTACTTC
cdr3_aa: CASSLGAGPSVHEQYF
j_call: TRBJ2-7
v_call: TRBV5-1
d_call: -
clone_size: many

cdr3_nt: TGTGCCAGCAGTGACCTACAGGAAATCACTGAAGCTTTCTTT
cdr3_aa: CASSDLQEITEAFF
j_call: TRBJ1-1
v_call: TRBV6-5
d_call: -
clone_size: many

cdr3_nt: TGCGCCAGCAGGAGGGGGTTTGGCTACACCTTC
cdr3_aa: CASRRGFGYTF
j_call: TRBJ1-2
v_call: TRBV10-2
d_call: -
clone_size: many

cdr3_nt: TGTGCCACCAGCAGGGGGGTAGGAGGCCCTCAGGAGACCCAGTACTTC
cdr3_aa: CATSRGVGGPQETQYF
j_call: TRBJ2-5
v_call: TRBV15
d_call: -
clone_size: many

cdr3_nt: TGTGCCAGCAGCTTGGAGGGGCTGGGGGCCAACGTCCTGACTTTC
cdr3_aa: CASSLEGLGANVLTF
j_call: TRBJ2-6
v_call: TRBV5-6
d_call: -
clone_size: many